These T cell receptor beta chains were read from a single sample in a study of identical twins. TCRdb analysed the 5' RACE reads with MiXCR anew, one entry per CDR3 protein. This repertoire shows some 630,000 distinct CDR3 sequences, about 7.1% found once; its top ten account for less than 2%. These sequences were also reported in another study, on yellow fever vaccine responses in identical twins.

Source material: PBMCs. These receptor sequences come from a woman aged 18-35 years in good health. CDR3s leave out the opening cysteine and the closing phenylalanine or tryptophan.

V gene | CDR3 protein
TRBV6-5 | ASSWGTALAEAF
TRBV10-3 | AINPGGIEAF
TRBV24-1 | ATRQGMWQY
TRBV27 | ASSPRTGPFQY
TRBV10-3 | AIQQSSPNNEQF
TRBV12-3/TRBV12-4 | ASSPPPAGGAYNEQF
TRBV6-5 | ASSYPPGTEAF
TRBV20-1 | SARGGPETQY
TRBV6-5 | ASSYSRGPQGGELF
TRBV7-9 | ASSLDRGIYQETQY
TRBV14 | ASSQNRGRDGYT
TRBV6-1 | ASSGSSNNEQF
TRBV7-3 | ASTTNSANEQF
TRBV2 | ASSILAGVQETQY
TRBV5-8 | ASSIGGRRISDEQF
TRBV6-5 | ASSSDRHLSSYNEQF
TRBV12-3/TRBV12-4 | ASIRGGPTDTQY
TRBV20-1 | SASPYEQY
TRBV12-3/TRBV12-4 | ASRESNQPQH
TRBV27 | ASSQQGDEQY
TRBV20-1 | SITGFDEQF
TRBV28 | ASNPGPQETQY
TRBV20-1 | SAREDRGYPGELF
TRBV5-1 | ASSTRTNTEAF
TRBV29-1 | SVGPLWGNTEAF
TRBV7-9 | ASTKSSSGRGETQY
TRBV5-5 | ASSLNPTGYYSGNTIY
TRBV11-2 | ASSLDPSTEGRDEQF
TRBV5-1 | ASRPDPERETQY
TRBV29-1 | SVEDPQGKAGYT
TRBV6-5 | ASSYLGTSGLYNEQF
TRBV6-1 | ASSDPRRKETQY
TRBV2 | ASSGGRTRGDTQY
TRBV7-9 | ASKGPGAAQETQY
TRBV20-1 | SAIARRANYGYT
TRBV29-1 | SVVSGGDYEQY
TRBV7-2 | ASSLRSNQPQH
TRBV19 | ASSTGQGGGYT
TRBV20-1 | SARSPPFGANVLT
TRBV7-3 | ASSFGSGITDTQY
TRBV11-1 | ASSLALGGLAESSGANVLT
TRBV5-1 | ASSPGWGRGTEAF
TRBV12-3/TRBV12-4 | ASSPGTITDTQY
TRBV4-1 | ASSQDYTVGSSEKLF
TRBV20-1 | SARPGTGEYEQY
TRBV2 | ASSEDRGLGYGYT
TRBV14 | ASSQDRNRGVGSPLH